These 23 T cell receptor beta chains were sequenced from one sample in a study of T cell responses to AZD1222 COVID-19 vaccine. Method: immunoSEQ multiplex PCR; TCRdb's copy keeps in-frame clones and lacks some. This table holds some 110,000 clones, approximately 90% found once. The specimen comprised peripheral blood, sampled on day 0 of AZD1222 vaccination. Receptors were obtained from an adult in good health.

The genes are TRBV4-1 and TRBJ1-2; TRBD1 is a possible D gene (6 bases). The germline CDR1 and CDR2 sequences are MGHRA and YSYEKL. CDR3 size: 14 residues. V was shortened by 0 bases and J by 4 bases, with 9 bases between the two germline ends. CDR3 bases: TGCGCCAGCAGCCAAGAACGGGGGGCCTATGGCTACACCTTC. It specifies CASSQERGAYGYTF.

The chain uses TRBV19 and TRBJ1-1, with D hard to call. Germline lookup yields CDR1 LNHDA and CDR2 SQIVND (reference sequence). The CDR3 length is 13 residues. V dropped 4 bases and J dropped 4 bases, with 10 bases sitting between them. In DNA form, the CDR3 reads TGTGCCAGTAGTACCCGGAAGGGCACTGAAGCTTTCTTT. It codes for CASSTRKGTEAFF.

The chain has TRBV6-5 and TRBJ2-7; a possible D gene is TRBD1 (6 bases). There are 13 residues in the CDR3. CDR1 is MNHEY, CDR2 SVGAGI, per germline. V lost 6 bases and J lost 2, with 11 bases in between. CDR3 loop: CASRVTGTYEQYF. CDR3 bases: TGTGCCAGCAGGGTAACAGGGACCTACGAGCAGTACTTC.

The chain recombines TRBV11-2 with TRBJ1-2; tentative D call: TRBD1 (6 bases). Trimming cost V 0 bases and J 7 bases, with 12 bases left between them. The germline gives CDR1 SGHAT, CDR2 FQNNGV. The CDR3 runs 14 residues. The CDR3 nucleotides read TGTGCCAGCAGCTTAGATCCAGGGGCGCCTGGCTACACCTTC. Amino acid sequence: CASSLDPGAPGYTF.

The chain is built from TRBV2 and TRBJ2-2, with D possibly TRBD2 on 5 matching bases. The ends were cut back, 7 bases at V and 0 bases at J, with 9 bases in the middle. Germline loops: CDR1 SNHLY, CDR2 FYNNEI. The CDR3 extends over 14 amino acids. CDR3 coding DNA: TGTGCCAGCAAACGGGAACCGAACACCGGGGAGCTGTTTTTT. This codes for CASKREPNTGELFF.

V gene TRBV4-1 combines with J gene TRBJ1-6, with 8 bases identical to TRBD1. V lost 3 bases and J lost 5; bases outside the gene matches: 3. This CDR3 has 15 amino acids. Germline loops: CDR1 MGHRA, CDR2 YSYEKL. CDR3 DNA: TGCGCCAGCAGCCACGGACAGGGTGATAATTCACCCCTCCACTTT. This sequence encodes CASSHGQGDNSPLHF.

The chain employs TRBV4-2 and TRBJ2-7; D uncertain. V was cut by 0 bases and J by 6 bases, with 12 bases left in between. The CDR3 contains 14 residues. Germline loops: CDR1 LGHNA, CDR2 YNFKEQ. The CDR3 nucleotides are TGTGCCAGCAGCCAAGAAGCAGGTTTGGGCGAGCAGTACTTC. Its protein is CASSQEAGLGEQYF.

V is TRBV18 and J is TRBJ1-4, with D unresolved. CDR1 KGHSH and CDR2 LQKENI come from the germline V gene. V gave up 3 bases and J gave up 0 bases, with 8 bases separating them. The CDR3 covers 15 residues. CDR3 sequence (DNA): TGTGCCAGCTCACCGGAGGCGACAACTAATGAAAAACTGTTTTTT. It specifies CASSPEATTNEKLFF.

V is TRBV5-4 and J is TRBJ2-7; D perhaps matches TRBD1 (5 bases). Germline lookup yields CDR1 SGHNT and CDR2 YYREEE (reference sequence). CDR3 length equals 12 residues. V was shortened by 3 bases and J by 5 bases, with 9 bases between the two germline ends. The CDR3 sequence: CASSSTGNEQYF. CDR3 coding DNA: TGTGCCAGCAGCTCCACAGGAAACGAGCAGTACTTC.

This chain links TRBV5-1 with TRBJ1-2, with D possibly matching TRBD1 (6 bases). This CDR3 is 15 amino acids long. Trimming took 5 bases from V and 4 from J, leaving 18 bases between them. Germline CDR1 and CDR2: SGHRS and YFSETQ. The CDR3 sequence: CASSRQADQGYGYTF. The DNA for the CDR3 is TGCGCCAGCAGTAGACAGGCCGATCAAGGCTATGGCTACACCTTC. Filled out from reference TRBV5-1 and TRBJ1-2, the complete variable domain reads KAGVTQTPRYLIKTRGQQVTLSCSPISGHRSVSWYQQTPGQGLQFLFEYFSETQRNKGNFPGRFSGRQFSNSRSEMNVSTLELGDSALYLCASSRQADQGYGYTFGSGTRLTVV.

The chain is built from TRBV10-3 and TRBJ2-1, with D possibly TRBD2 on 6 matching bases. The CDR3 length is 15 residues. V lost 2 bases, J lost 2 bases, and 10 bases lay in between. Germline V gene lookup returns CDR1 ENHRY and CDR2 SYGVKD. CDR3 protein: CAISEVREAYNEQFF. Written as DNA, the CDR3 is TGTGCCATCAGTGAGGTCAGGGAGGCCTACAATGAGCAGTTCTTC.

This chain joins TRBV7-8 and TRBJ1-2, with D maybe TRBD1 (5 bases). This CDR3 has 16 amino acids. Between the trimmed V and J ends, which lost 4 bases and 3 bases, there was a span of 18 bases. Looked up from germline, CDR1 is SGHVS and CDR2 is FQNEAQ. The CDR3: CASSSARWGRDYGYTF. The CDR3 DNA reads TGTGCCAGCAGCTCCGCCCGGTGGGGACGGGACTATGGCTACACCTTC.

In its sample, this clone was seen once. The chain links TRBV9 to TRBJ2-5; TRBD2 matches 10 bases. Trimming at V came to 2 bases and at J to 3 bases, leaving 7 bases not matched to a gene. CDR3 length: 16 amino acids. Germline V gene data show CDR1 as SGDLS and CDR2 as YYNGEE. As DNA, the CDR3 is TGTGCCAGCAGCGTGGGTCCTAGCGGGGGAGAAGAGACCCAGTACTTC. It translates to CASSVGPSGGEETQYF.

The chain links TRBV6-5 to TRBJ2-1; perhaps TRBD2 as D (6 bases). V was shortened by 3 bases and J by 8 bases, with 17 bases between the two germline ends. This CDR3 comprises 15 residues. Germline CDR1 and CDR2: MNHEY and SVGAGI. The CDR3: CASSYGLPNTDEQFF. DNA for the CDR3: TGTGCCAGCAGTTATGGACTACCGAACACGGATGAGCAGTTCTTC.

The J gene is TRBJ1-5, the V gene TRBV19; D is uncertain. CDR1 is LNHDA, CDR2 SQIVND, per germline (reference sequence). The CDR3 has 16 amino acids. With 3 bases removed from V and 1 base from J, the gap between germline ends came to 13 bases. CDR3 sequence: CASSILNAGSNQPQHF. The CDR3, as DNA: TGTGCCAGTAGTATCCTCAATGCCGGGAGCAATCAGCCCCAGCATTTT.

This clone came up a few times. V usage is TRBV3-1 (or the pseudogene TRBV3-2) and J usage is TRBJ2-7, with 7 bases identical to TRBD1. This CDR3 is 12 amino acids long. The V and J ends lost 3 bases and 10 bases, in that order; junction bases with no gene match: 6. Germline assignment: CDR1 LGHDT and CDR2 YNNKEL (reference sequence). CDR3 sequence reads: CASSQSDRVQYF. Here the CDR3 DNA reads TGTGCCAGCAGCCAGTCTGACAGGGTCCAGTACTTC.

DNA for the CDR3: TGTGCCAGCGGGGGGGTGTGGGGCTCTGGAAACACCATATATTTT. It translates to CASGGVWGSGNTIYF. The rearrangement links TRBV6-5 to TRBJ1-3; D is possibly TRBD1 (5 bases). CDR1 and CDR2 from the germline V gene are MNHEY and SVGAGI. This CDR3 is 15 amino acids long. The V gene lost 8 bases and the J gene lost 0 bases, with 14 bases spanning the gap.

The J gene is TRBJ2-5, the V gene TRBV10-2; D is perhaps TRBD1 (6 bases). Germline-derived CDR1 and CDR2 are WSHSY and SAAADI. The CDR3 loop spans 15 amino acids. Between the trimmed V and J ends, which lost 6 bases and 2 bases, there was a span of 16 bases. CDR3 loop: CASRTLDRMQETQYF. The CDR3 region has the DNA TGCGCCAGCAGGACTTTGGACAGAATGCAAGAGACCCAGTACTTC.

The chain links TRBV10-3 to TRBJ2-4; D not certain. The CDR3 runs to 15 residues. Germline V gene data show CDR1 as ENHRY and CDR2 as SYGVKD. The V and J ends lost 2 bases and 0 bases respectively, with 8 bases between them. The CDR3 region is CAISEEYVAKNIQYF. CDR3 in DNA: TGTGCCATCAGTGAGGAGTACGTAGCCAAAAACATTCAGTACTTC.

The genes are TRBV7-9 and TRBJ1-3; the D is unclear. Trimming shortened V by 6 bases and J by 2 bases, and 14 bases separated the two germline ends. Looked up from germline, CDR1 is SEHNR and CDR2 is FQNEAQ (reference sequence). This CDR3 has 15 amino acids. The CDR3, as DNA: TGTGCCAGCAGGCCGGAGTCGTGGGCTGGAAACACCATATATTTT. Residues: CASRPESWAGNTIYF.

DNA of the CDR3: TGTGCCAGTAGTCCCACCTCCGGGACGGGAACTGAAGCTTTCTTT. Amino acid sequence: CASSPTSGTGTEAFF. The V call is TRBV19, the J call TRBJ1-1; TRBD1 is a possible D gene (5 bases). The germline V gene has CDR1 LNHDA and CDR2 SQIVND (reference sequence). The CDR3 spans 15 residues. V lost 5 bases, J lost 5 bases, and 18 bases lay in between. The whole variable domain, remainder taken from reference TRBV19 and TRBJ1-1, is DGGITQSPKYLFRKEGQNVTLSCEQNLNHDAMYWYRQDPGQGLRLIYYSQIVNDFQKGDIAEGYSVSREKKESFPLTVTSAQKNPTAFYLCASSPTSGTGTEAFFGQGTRLTVV.

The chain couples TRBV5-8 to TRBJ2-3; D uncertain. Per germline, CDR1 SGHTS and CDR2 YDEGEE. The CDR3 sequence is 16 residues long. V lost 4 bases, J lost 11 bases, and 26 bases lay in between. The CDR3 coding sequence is TGTGCCAGCAGCCTGGAGCCAGGCCGGCTTACCCACATGCAGTATTTT. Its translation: CASSLEPGRLTHMQYF.

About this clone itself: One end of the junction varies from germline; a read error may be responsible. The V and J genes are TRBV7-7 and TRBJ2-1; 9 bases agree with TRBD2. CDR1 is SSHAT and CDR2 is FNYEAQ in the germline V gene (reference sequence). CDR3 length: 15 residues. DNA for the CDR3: TGTGCTAGCAGCTTAGACGCGGGAGGGGGGAATGAGCAGTTCTTC. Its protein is CASSLDAGGGNEQFF.